The entry that follows covers one T cell receptor beta chain sequence. The germline V gene has CDR1 KGHSH and CDR2 LQKENI. V lost 5 bases, J lost 4 bases, and 16 bases lay in between. The CDR3 loop spans 15 amino acids. The data derive from a study of blood T cell repertoires in COVID-19. Study-wide background: From the United States, Italy and Spain came samples of acute and convalescent COVID-19. PBMCs, B-cell-depleted T cells, or T cells provided the cDNA or gDNA that made up the material.

Original handling: Amplification of reference gene primers provided the estimated nucleated cell counts. Assay used: immunoSEQ multiplex PCR; TCRdb lists only in-frame clones, some missing. Clone size and the V and J calls come from that table; the DNA yielded D and trimming. This sample has fewer than 250,000 clones, with about 80% found just once. The gene calls are TRBV18 and TRBJ2-3, with D possibly TRBD1 on 6 matching bases. This receptor was taken from a woman between 50 and 59 years old with acute or convalescent COVID-19. Specimen: peripheral blood. CDR3 sequence (DNA): TGTGCCAGCTCATCCTACGGACAGAGGGCAGATACGCAGTATTTT. It is translated as CASSSYGQRADTQYF.